Following are 4 T cell receptor beta chains from one sample sequenced in a study of shared clonotypes between healthy human individuals (dated by TCRdb to the early 2020s). For the CD8 naive samples, CD45RO-negative cells were positively selected for CCR7, yielding a CD45RA+CCR7+ population from which TemRA cells were excluded. Libraries came from the immunoSEQ multiplex PCR assay. Here the immuneACCESS table is served through TCRdb, limited to in-frame sequences with V and J called. Missing clones are a known gap in these copies; in checked studies unresolved V genes cover under half, and the rest lacks a known reason. This sample holds more than 2 million clones; just under 95% were observed only once. The top ten clonotypes cover about 1.1% of the sample. The specimen was naive CD8+ T cells sorted from blood. What the cell subset or site label conveys for this sample: CD45RA+CCR7+. These TCRs come from a man younger than 35 in good health.

The rearrangement uses TRBV5-1 and TRBJ1-4; D unclear. Germline loops: CDR1 SGHRS, CDR2 YFSETQ. V lost 4 bases to trimming and J lost 8 bases, with 15 bases between them. The length of the CDR3 is 14 residues. In nucleotides, the CDR3 is TGCGCCAGCAGCCAACCGGACCGAGAGGAAAAACTGTTTTTT. Its protein is CASSQPDREEKLFF.

V and J are TRBV29-1 and TRBJ2-1; 13 positions agree with TRBD2. The V gene's germline CDR1 is SQVTM and CDR2 ANQGSEA. The CDR3 is made up of 16 amino acids. After removal of 5 bases from V and 0 bases from J, the junction contained 4 bases not matched to a gene. The CDR3 DNA sequence: TGCAGCGTTCACAGGACTAGCGGGAGCTCCTACAATGAGCAGTTCTTC. Translating it yields CSVHRTSGSSYNEQFF.

The rearrangement joins TRBV10-3 to TRBJ2-7, with D possibly called TRBD1 or TRBD2 (5 bases each). The germline V and J ends were trimmed by 10 bases and 0 bases, with 13 bases remaining between them. CDR1 and CDR2 from the germline V gene are ENHRY and SYGVKD. The CDR3 is 13 amino acids. CDR3 sequence reads: CATRGESSYEQYF. The DNA of the CDR3 is TGTGCCACGAGAGGGGAGAGCTCCTACGAGCAGTACTTC.

On this clone: Other nucleotide sequences in the sample specify the same CDR3. The rearrangement links TRBV9 to TRBJ2-2; D unresolved. Per germline, CDR1 SGDLS and CDR2 YYNGEE. The V gene lost 0 bases and the J gene lost 8 bases, with 8 bases spanning the gap. This CDR3 region has 13 residues. CDR3 in amino acids: CASSVAGVGELFF. The CDR3 region has the DNA TGTGCCAGCAGCGTAGCTGGTGTGGGGGAGCTGTTTTTT.